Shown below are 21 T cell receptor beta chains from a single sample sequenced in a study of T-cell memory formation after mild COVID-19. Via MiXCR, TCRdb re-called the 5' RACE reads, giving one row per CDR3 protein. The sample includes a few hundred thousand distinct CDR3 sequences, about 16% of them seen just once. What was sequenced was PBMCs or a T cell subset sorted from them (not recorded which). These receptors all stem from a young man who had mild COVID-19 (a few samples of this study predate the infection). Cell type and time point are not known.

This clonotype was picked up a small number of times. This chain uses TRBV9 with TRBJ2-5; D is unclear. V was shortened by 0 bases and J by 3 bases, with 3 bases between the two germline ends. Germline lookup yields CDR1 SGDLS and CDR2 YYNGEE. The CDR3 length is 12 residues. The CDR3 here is CASSVGEETQYF. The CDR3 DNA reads TGTGCCAGCAGCGTAGGCGAAGAGACCCAGTACTTC.

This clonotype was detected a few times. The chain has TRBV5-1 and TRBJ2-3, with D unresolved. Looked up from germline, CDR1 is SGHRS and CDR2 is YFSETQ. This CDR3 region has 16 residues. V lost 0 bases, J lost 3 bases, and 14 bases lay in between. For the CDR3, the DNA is TGCGCCAGCAGCTTGGTCATCGACAAAGGGACAGATACGCAGTATTTT. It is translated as CASSLVIDKGTDTQYF.

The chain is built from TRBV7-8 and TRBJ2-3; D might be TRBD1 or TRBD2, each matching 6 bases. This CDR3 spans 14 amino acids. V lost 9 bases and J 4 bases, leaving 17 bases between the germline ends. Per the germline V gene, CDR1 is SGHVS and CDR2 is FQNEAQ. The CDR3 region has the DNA TGTGCCAGTTTCACCTACGGGGGCCCAGATACGCAGTATTTT. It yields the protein CASFTYGGPDTQYF.

The CDR3 sequence is CSGVPQGGTEAFF. CDR3 DNA: TGCAGCGGGGTTCCACAGGGTGGTACTGAAGCTTTCTTT. The chain links TRBV29-1 to TRBJ1-1; tentative D call: TRBD1 (6 bases). V lost 7 bases to trimming and J lost 5 bases, with 17 bases between them. Germline lookup yields CDR1 SQVTM and CDR2 ANQGSEA. The CDR3 length is 13 residues.

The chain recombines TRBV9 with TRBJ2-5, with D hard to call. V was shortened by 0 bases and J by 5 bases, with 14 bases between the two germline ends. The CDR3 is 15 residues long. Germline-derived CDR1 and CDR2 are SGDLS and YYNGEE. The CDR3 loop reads CASSVGLTIHETQYF. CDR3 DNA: TGTGCCAGCAGCGTAGGGTTAACGATACACGAGACCCAGTACTTC.

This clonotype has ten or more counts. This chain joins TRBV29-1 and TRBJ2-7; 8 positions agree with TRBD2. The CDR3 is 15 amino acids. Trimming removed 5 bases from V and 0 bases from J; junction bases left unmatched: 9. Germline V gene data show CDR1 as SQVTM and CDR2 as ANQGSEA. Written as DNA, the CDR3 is TGCAGCGTTCTCAAATTAGCGGGAATCTCCTACGAGCAGTACTTC. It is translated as CSVLKLAGISYEQYF.

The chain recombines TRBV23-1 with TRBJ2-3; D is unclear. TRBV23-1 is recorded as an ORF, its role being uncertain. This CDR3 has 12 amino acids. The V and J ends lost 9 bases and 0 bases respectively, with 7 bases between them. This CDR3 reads CARGRSTDTQYF. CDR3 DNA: TGCGCCAGAGGTAGGAGCACAGATACGCAGTATTTT.

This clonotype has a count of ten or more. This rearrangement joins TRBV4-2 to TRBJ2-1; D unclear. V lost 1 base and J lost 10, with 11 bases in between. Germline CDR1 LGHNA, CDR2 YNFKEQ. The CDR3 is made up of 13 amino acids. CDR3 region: CASSQGTLGEQFF. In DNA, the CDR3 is TGTGCCAGCAGCCAAGGAACACTTGGAGAGCAGTTCTTC.

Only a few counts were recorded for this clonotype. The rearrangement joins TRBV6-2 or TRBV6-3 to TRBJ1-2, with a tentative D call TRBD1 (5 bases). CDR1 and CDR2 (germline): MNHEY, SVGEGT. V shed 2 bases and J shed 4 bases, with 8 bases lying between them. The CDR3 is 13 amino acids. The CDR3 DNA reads TGTGCCAGCAGTTACATACAGGCCTATGGCTACACCTTC. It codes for CASSYIQAYGYTF.

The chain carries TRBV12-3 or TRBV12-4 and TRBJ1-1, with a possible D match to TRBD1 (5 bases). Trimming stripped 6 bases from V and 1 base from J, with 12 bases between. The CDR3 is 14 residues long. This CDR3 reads CASRWGGENTEAFF. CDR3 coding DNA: TGTGCCAGCAGATGGGGGGGAGAGAACACTGAAGCTTTCTTT.

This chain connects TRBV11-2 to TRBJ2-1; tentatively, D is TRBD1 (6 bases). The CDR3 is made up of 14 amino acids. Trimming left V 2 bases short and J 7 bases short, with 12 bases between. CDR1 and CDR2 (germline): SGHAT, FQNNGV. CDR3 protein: CASSLTGSLNEQFF. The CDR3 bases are TGTGCCAGCAGCTTAACAGGGAGTTTAAATGAGCAGTTCTTC.

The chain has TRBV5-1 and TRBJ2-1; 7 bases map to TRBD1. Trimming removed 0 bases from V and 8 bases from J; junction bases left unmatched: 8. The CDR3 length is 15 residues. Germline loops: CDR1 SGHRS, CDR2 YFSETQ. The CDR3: CASSLVGQREYEQFF. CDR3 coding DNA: TGCGCCAGCAGCTTGGTGGGACAGAGGGAGTATGAGCAGTTCTTC.

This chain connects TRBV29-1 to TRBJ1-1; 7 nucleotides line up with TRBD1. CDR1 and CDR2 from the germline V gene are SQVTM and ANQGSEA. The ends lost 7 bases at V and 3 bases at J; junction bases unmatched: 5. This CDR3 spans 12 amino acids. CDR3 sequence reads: CSALDRDTEAFF. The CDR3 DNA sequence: TGCAGCGCGCTAGACAGGGACACTGAAGCTTTCTTT.

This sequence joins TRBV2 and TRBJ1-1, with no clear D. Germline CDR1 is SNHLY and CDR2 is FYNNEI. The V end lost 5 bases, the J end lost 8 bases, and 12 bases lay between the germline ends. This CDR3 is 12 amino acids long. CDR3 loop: CASSFDIGEAFF. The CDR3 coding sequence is TGTGCCAGCAGTTTTGATATAGGGGAAGCTTTCTTT. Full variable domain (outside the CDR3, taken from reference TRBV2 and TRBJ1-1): EPEVTQTPSHQVTQMGQEVILRCVPISNHLYFYWYRQILGQKVEFLVSFYNNEISEKSEIFDDQFSVERPDGSNFTLKIRSTKLEDSAMYFCASSFDIGEAFFGQGTRLTVV.

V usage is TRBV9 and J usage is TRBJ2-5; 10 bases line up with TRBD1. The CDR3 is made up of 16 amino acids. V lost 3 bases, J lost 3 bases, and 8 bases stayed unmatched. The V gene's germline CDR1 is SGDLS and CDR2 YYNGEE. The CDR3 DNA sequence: TGTGCCAGCAGCGACCCCGCCGGGACAGGGGAAGAGACCCAGTACTTC. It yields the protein CASSDPAGTGEETQYF.

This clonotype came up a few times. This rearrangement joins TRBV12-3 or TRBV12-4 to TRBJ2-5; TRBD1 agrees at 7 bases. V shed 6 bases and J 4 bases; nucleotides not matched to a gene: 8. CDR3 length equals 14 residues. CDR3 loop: CASRKLTGSETQYF. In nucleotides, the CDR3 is TGTGCCAGCAGGAAACTGACAGGGTCAGAGACCCAGTACTTC.

The CDR3 protein is CASSLERTGLRIPGSSYGYTF. CDR3 bases: TGTGCCAGCAGCTTAGAGCGGACAGGGCTCAGGATACCCGGGTCGAGCTATGGCTACACCTTC. The gene calls are TRBV7-2 and TRBJ1-2; 8 nucleotides line up with TRBD1. Germline V lookup: CDR1 SGHTA, CDR2 FQGNSA. V shed 1 base and J 4 bases; nucleotides not matched to a gene: 23. The CDR3 is made up of 21 amino acids. Complete variable domain (other parts from reference TRBV7-2 and TRBJ1-2): GAGVSQSPSNKVTEKGKDVELRCDPISGHTALYWYRQSLGQGLEFLIYFQGNSAPDKSGLPSDRFSAERTGGSVSTLTIQRTQQEDSAVYLCASSLERTGLRIPGSSYGYTFGSGTRLTVV.

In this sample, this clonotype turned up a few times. Here the CDR3 DNA reads TGCGCCAGCAGCGCGGGACACGGAGCCCTCCACTTT. Its protein is CASSAGHGALHF. This chain joins TRBV5-1 and TRBJ1-6; a weak D match, TRBD1 (6 bases). Germline V gene lookup returns CDR1 SGHRS and CDR2 YFSETQ. The CDR3 length is 12 residues. V shed 4 bases and J shed 14 bases, with 13 bases lying between them.

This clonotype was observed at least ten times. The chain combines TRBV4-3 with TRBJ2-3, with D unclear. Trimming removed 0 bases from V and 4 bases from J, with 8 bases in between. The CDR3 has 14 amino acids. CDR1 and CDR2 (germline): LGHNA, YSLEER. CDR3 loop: CASSQDRLADTQYF. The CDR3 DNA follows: TGCGCCAGCAGCCAAGATAGGCTCGCAGATACGCAGTATTTT.

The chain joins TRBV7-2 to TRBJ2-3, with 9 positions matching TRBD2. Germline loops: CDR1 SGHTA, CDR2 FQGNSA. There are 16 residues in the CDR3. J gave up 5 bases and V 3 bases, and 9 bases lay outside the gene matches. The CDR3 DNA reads TGTGCCAGCAGCTTTAATGCGGGGGGGCGGGGAGATACGCAGTATTTT. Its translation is CASSFNAGGRGDTQYF.

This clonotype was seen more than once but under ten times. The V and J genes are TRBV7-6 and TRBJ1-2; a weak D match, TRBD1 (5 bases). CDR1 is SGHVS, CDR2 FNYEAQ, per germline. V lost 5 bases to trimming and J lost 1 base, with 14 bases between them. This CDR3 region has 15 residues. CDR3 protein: CASSPGHTNNYGYTF. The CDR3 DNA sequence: TGTGCCAGCAGCCCCGGACACACAAATAACTATGGCTACACCTTC.